One sample yielded the 24 T cell receptor beta chains listed below, sequenced in a study of OX40 agonist ivuxolimab in advanced cancers. TCRdb keeps only in-frame clones here, not all; method: immunoSEQ multiplex PCR. Of about 60,000 clones in the sample, roughly 86% were seen once. The sample in question was CD4+ or CD8+ T cells sorted from blood, obtained in a trial of the OX40 agonist ivuxolimab. All receptors derive from an adult with an advanced solid tumor such as melanoma, head and neck, liver or kidney cancer.

The chain couples TRBV27 to TRBJ2-7, with D possibly being TRBD1 or TRBD2 (6 bases each). The CDR3 length is 13 residues. V lost 7 bases and J 1 base, leaving 11 bases between the germline ends. Germline V CDR1 and CDR2: MNHEY, SMNVEV (reference sequence). CDR3 sequence (DNA): TGTGCCAGCAACCGAGGGGGGTCCTACGAGCAGTACTTC. Protein: CASNRGGSYEQYF.

The chain is built from TRBV2 and TRBJ2-7, with TRBD2 matching over 12 bases. The CDR3 totals 16 residues. Germline V CDR1 and CDR2: SNHLY, FYNNEI. With 2 bases clipped from V and 7 bases from J, the junction kept 9 bases outside the gene matches. The DNA of the CDR3 is TGTGCCAGCAGTGAAAGAGGACTAGCGGGATCGGGTGAGCAGTACTTC. Its translation is CASSERGLAGSGEQYF. Filled out from reference TRBV2 and TRBJ2-7, the complete variable domain reads EPEVTQTPSHQVTQMGQEVILRCVPISNHLYFYWYRQILGQKVEFLVSFYNNEISEKSEIFDDQFSVERPDGSNFTLKIRSTKLEDSAMYFCASSERGLAGSGEQYFGPGTRLTVT.

J is TRBJ2-7 and V is TRBV10-3; no clear D gene. The CDR3 has 12 residues. Trimming removed 4 bases at V and 2 bases at J, with 6 bases between. The germline V gene encodes CDR1 ENHRY and CDR2 SYGVKD. The CDR3 coding sequence is TGTGCCATCAGTGGGGCCACCTACGAGCAGTACTTC. Its translation is CAISGATYEQYF.

The V gene is TRBV18, the J gene TRBJ1-3, with a possible D match to TRBD1 (5 bases). The CDR3 has 14 amino acids. V dropped 3 bases and J dropped 7 bases, with 13 bases sitting between them. Germline V gene data show CDR1 as KGHSH and CDR2 as LQKENI. CDR3 residues: CASSPSGGTNTIYF. In DNA, the CDR3 is TGTGCCAGCTCACCGTCAGGAGGGACGAACACCATATATTTT.

The V and J genes are TRBV19 and TRBJ1-2, with a tentative D call TRBD1 (6 bases). CDR1 LNHDA and CDR2 SQIVND come from the germline V gene (reference sequence). V lost 6 bases, J lost 4 bases, and 12 bases lay in between. The CDR3 sequence is 13 residues long. The CDR3 DNA sequence: TGTGCCAGTAGACCTCAGGGGTCCTATGGCTACACCTTC. The encoded protein is CASRPQGSYGYTF. The full variable domain, in which reference TRBV19 and TRBJ1-2 provide the parts outside the CDR3, is DGGITQSPKYLFRKEGQNVTLSCEQNLNHDAMYWYRQDPGQGLRLIYYSQIVNDFQKGDIAEGYSVSREKKESFPLTVTSAQKNPTAFYLCASRPQGSYGYTFGSGTRLTVV.

This chain connects TRBV28 to TRBJ2-6, with D perhaps assigned TRBD1 or TRBD2 (6 bases each). The V end lost 8 bases, the J end lost 0 bases, and 17 bases lay between the germline ends. CDR3 length equals 17 residues. The germline gives CDR1 MDHEN, CDR2 SYDVKM. The CDR3 DNA is TGTGCCAGCGAGGGGGGTTGGGGAAGCTCTGGGGCCAACGTCCTGACTTTC. It specifies CASEGGWGSSGANVLTF. Drawing the rest from reference TRBV28 and TRBJ2-6, the complete variable domain is DVKVTQSSRYLVKRTGEKVFLECVQDMDHENMFWYRQDPGLGLRLIYFSYDVKMKEKGDIPEGYSVSREKKERFSLILESASTNQTSMYLCASEGGWGSSGANVLTFGAGSRLTVL.

The rearrangement uses TRBV28 and TRBJ2-7, with TRBD1 matching 10 bases. CDR1 is MDHEN and CDR2 is SYDVKM in the germline V gene. The CDR3 is 17 residues long. Trimming at V came to 5 bases and at J to 0 bases, leaving 10 bases not matched to a gene. The CDR3 DNA follows: TGTGCCAGCAGTCTTACCGGGACAGGGGTTAACTCCTACGAGCAGTACTTC. Protein sequence: CASSLTGTGVNSYEQYF.

The chain employs TRBV27 and TRBJ2-7; D might be TRBD1 (5 bases). Trimming removed 0 bases at V and 1 base at J, with 10 bases between. The CDR3 runs to 15 residues. Germline loops: CDR1 MNHEY, CDR2 SMNVEV (reference sequence). The CDR3 reads CASSLSGPRSYEQYF. CDR3 coding DNA: TGTGCCAGCAGTTTATCGGGGCCCAGGTCCTACGAGCAGTACTTC.

In this sample, this clone turned up a few times. The chain employs TRBV2 and TRBJ2-1; 8 nucleotides align to TRBD2. This CDR3 is 13 amino acids long. Germline CDR1 SNHLY, CDR2 FYNNEI. V lost 10 bases and J lost 14; bases outside the gene matches: 16. CDR3 amino acids: CATTASGPPKEFF. The CDR3 bases are TGTGCCACAACGGCTAGCGGGCCCCCCAAGGAGTTCTTC. Full variable domain (missing parts from reference TRBV2 and TRBJ2-1): EPEVTQTPSHQVTQMGQEVILRCVPISNHLYFYWYRQILGQKVEFLVSFYNNEISEKSEIFDDQFSVERPDGSNFTLKIRSTKLEDSAMYFCATTASGPPKEFFGPGTRLTVL.

V usage is TRBV5-1 and J usage is TRBJ2-5; 10 bases map to TRBD1. Germline assignment: CDR1 SGHRS and CDR2 YFSETQ. The CDR3 is made up of 16 amino acids. V dropped 4 bases and J dropped 1; count of bases not matched to a gene: 7. The DNA of the CDR3 is TGCGCCAGCAGCGCAGGACAGGGGGTTGTCCAAGAGACCCAGTACTTC. It yields the protein CASSAGQGVVQETQYF.

This chain links TRBV5-1 with TRBJ2-1; D possibly matches TRBD1 or TRBD2 (6 bases each). The germline CDR1 and CDR2 sequences are SGHRS and YFSETQ. The V end lost 4 bases, the J end lost 8 bases, and 16 bases lay between the germline ends. The CDR3 has 14 residues. The CDR3 DNA sequence: TGCGCCAGCAGCCCGGGACTGGGGGCGGATGAGCAGTTCTTC. It is translated as CASSPGLGADEQFF.

The CDR3 bases are TGTGCCAGCAGCCCATCCGATCGGGGGGAGCGGGAGTCCGGGGAGCTGTTTTTT. This gives the protein CASSPSDRGERESGELFF. V and J are TRBV4-2 and TRBJ2-2; 8 bases align to TRBD2. The CDR3 contains 18 residues. The J segment lost 6 bases and the V segment lost 4 bases, leaving 16 bases of the junction unmatched. From germline, CDR1 is LGHNA and CDR2 YNFKEQ.

V is TRBV5-5 and J is TRBJ2-7; D ambiguous. Trimming pared 1 base from V and 9 bases from J, leaving 17 bases between. The germline gives CDR1 SGHKS, CDR2 YYEKEE (reference sequence). The CDR3 is made up of 14 amino acids. CDR3 amino acids: CASSLQTSYEGQYF. The CDR3 DNA reads as TGTGCCAGCAGCTTGCAGACCTCCTACGAAGGGCAGTACTTC.

This clone was recorded only once. The rearrangement links TRBV28 to TRBJ1-2; 9 nucleotides align to TRBD1. This CDR3 region has 15 residues. V gave up 4 bases and J gave up 2 bases; unmatched junction bases: 5. From germline, CDR1 is MDHEN and CDR2 SYDVKM. The CDR3 loop is CASSSTGGLNYGYTF. CDR3 DNA: TGTGCCAGCAGTTCAACAGGGGGCCTCAACTATGGCTACACCTTC.

The chain carries TRBV6-1 and TRBJ1-2; D is ambiguous. Per the germline V gene, CDR1 is MNHNS and CDR2 is SASEGT. V was pared by 0 bases and J by 4 bases, with 12 bases between. The CDR3 spans 15 residues. The CDR3 sequence is CASSEARTDVYGYTF. The CDR3 bases are TGTGCCAGCAGTGAAGCGCGTACGGACGTCTATGGCTACACCTTC.

By share, this clone counts as medium-sized. The chain links TRBV6-1 to TRBJ2-7; 10 bases fit TRBD2. Germline lookup yields CDR1 MNHNS and CDR2 SASEGT. V shed 1 base, J shed 6 bases, and the junction held 3 bases outside the gene matches. The length of the CDR3 is 14 residues. The DNA for the CDR3 is TGTGCCAGCAGTGAAGTGGTAGCGGGAGGCGAGCAGTACTTC. Translated: CASSEVVAGGEQYF.

This chain links TRBV5-1 with TRBJ2-2; TRBD1 aligns across 10 bases. With 7 bases clipped from V and 4 bases from J, the junction kept 7 bases outside the gene matches. The V gene's germline CDR1 is SGHRS and CDR2 YFSETQ. The CDR3 has 15 amino acids. CDR3 protein: CASGRQGAATGELFF. The CDR3 DNA sequence: TGCGCCAGCGGCCGACAGGGGGCGGCCACCGGGGAGCTGTTTTTT.

V usage is TRBV6-1 and J usage is TRBJ2-1; D may be TRBD1 (5 bases). Germline CDR1 and CDR2: MNHNS and SASEGT. The CDR3 covers 15 residues. Deletions cut 9 bases from V and 4 bases from J, with 19 bases between. CDR3 sequence (DNA): TGTGCCAGTACCCTACCAGAGGACACTTACAATGAGCAGTTCTTC. Translation gives CASTLPEDTYNEQFF.

The chain joins TRBV9 to TRBJ1-6; the D is unclear. The V gene's germline CDR1 is SGDLS and CDR2 YYNGEE. Trimming removed 3 bases from V and 11 bases from J, with 9 bases in between. This CDR3 spans 12 amino acids. CDR3 amino acids: CASSAASPPLHF. As DNA, the CDR3 is TGTGCCAGCAGCGCGGCCAGTCCACCCCTCCACTTT. The whole variable domain, filled in from reference TRBV9 and TRBJ1-6, reads DSGVTQTPKHLITATGQRVTLRCSPRSGDLSVYWYQQSLDQGLQFLIQYYNGEERAKGNILERFSAQQFPDLHSELNLSSLELGDSALYFCASSAASPPLHFGNGTRLTVT.

The table lists this clone with a count of one. This sequence joins TRBV19 and TRBJ1-1; tentative D call: TRBD1 (5 bases). The V gene lost 7 bases and the J gene lost 0 bases, with 15 bases spanning the gap. Germline CDR1 LNHDA, CDR2 SQIVND (reference sequence). The CDR3 totals 15 residues. CDR3 protein: CASILGRGLNTEAFF. For the CDR3, the DNA is TGTGCCAGTATCCTAGGGAGGGGCTTGAACACTGAAGCTTTCTTT.

This clone was counted a single time. V gene TRBV7-9 combines with J gene TRBJ2-1, with a tentative D call TRBD2 (5 bases). Germline CDR1 SEHNR, CDR2 FQNEAQ (reference sequence). This CDR3 is built from 15 residues. With 5 bases removed from V and 6 bases from J, the gap between germline ends came to 17 bases. CDR3: CASSQSRSRGNEQFF. For the CDR3, the DNA is TGTGCCAGCAGCCAGAGTCGGTCTCGGGGCAATGAGCAGTTCTTC.

J is TRBJ2-6 and V is TRBV7-9; the D gene is possibly TRBD2 (6 bases). Trimming left V 10 bases short and J 0 bases short, with 19 bases between. CDR1 is SEHNR, CDR2 FQNEAQ, per germline (reference sequence). The CDR3 extends over 17 amino acids. The CDR3 loop reads CATAGQKSHSGANVLTF. For the CDR3, the DNA is TGTGCCACTGCGGGGCAGAAGTCTCACTCTGGGGCCAACGTCCTGACTTTC.

The chain has TRBV29-1 and TRBJ2-6; 7 bases line up with TRBD2. Losses at the gene ends were 2 bases for V and 2 bases for J; bases not matched to a gene: 3. This CDR3 has 15 amino acids. Germline CDR1 SQVTM, CDR2 ANQGSEA. CDR3 DNA: TGCAGCGTTGAACATGGGGGGGCTGGGGCCAACGTCCTGACTTTC. Amino acids: CSVEHGGAGANVLTF.

The chain's CDR3 is CASSPEHGTNTGELFF. The CDR3 DNA reads as TGTGCCAGCAGCCCCGAACACGGAACGAACACCGGGGAGCTGTTTTTT. The chain is built from TRBV2 and TRBJ2-2; D gene unclear. CDR1 and CDR2 from the germline V gene are SNHLY and FYNNEI. CDR3 length: 16 amino acids. Trimming stripped 6 bases from V and 0 bases from J, with 14 bases between.